The present T cell receptor (beta chain) was sequenced within a study of cytomegalovirus exposure and HLA in healthy donors. Whole-study findings and limits: Researchers counted 150 to 200 TCR beta chains as cytomegalovirus-associated.

The CDR3 runs 16 residues. V was pared by 6 bases and J by 4 bases, with 11 bases of the junction left unmatched. CDR1 and CDR2 (germline): MNHEY, SMNVEV (reference sequence). 13 Jbeta primers and 60 Vbeta primers were used for the PCR. This table comes from immunoSEQ multiplex PCR, and its TCRdb copy is limited to in-frame clones, with some not included. The data contain about 130,000 clones, roughly four fifths of them singletons. This clone has only a few counts. The antigen remains unidentified. The sequence was collected from a man aged 25-45 years in good health and CMV-seronegative. Sequencing was done on a sample of PBMCs. The V call is TRBV27, the J call TRBJ2-1; 8 bases map to TRBD2. CDR3 in amino acids: CASSRSGGRGYNEQFF. CDR3 bases: TGTGCCAGCAGCCGATCGGGGGGGAGGGGATACAATGAGCAGTTCTTC.